Each of the 28 T cell receptor beta chains below was sequenced from the same sample in a study of blood T cell repertoires in COVID-19. The repertoire was sequenced with immunoSEQ multiplex PCR; TCRdb's copy has only in-frame clones and lacks some. Seen here are 160,000 or so clones, 70% to 85% observed once, and the top ten hold around 15%. Sequencing was carried out using PBMCs or T cells enriched from blood (not recorded which). These receptors were obtained from a middle-aged man who had recovered from COVID-19.

This chain connects TRBV13 to TRBJ1-3; D is uncertain. This CDR3 contains 14 residues. Between the trimmed V and J ends, which lost 0 bases and 7 bases, there was a span of 10 bases. Germline CDR1 and CDR2: PRHDT and FYEKMQ (reference sequence). CDR3 DNA sequence: TGTGCCAGCAGCTTAGGCCAGTTCGGGAACACCATATATTTT. Translating gives CASSLGQFGNTIYF.

This clone appeared a single time. This rearrangement joins TRBV28 to TRBJ2-7; 11 nucleotides match TRBD2. This CDR3 region has 15 residues. The ends lost 6 bases at V and 6 bases at J; junction bases unmatched: 10. Germline CDR1 reads MDHEN; CDR2 reads SYDVKM. In nucleotides, the CDR3 is TGTGCCAGCAGCAGTAGCGGGGGGGCCGCAGGCGAGCAGTACTTC. It codes for CASSSSGGAAGEQYF.

The chain uses TRBV9 and TRBJ2-1, with TRBD2 matching over 12 bases. The CDR3 is made up of 18 amino acids. Trimming removed 0 bases from V and 2 bases from J; junction bases left unmatched: 6. CDR1 is SGDLS, CDR2 YYNGEE, per germline. CDR3 DNA sequence: TGTGCCAGCAGCGTAGCTAGCGGGGGGGCCTCCGCCTACAATGAGCAGTTCTTC. Encoded protein: CASSVASGGASAYNEQFF. Together with reference TRBV9 and TRBJ2-1, the CDR3 gives the full variable domain: DSGVTQTPKHLITATGQRVTLRCSPRSGDLSVYWYQQSLDQGLQFLIQYYNGEERAKGNILERFSAQQFPDLHSELNLSSLELGDSALYFCASSVASGGASAYNEQFFGPGTRLTVL.

V is TRBV5-4 and J is TRBJ2-3, with 9 bases matching TRBD2. Germline V lookup: CDR1 SGHNT, CDR2 YYREEE (reference sequence). The CDR3 contains 14 residues. V lost 7 bases and J lost 0; bases outside the gene matches: 3. CDR3 protein: CASSSGGSTDTQYF. For the CDR3, the DNA is TGTGCCAGCTCCAGCGGGGGGAGCACAGATACGCAGTATTTT.

The V call is TRBV19, the J call TRBJ1-5; 7 nucleotides agree with TRBD1. J gave up 5 bases and V 6 bases, and 7 bases lay outside the gene matches. Germline CDR1 and CDR2: LNHDA and SQIVND (reference sequence). The CDR3 sequence is 14 residues long. The CDR3 region is CASRNRGRDQPQHF. For the CDR3, the DNA is TGTGCCAGTAGGAACAGGGGTAGGGATCAGCCCCAGCATTTT.

V and J are TRBV11-3 and TRBJ2-5, with D perhaps TRBD1 (6 bases). This CDR3 comprises 14 residues. The V end was cut by 5 bases, the J end by 0 bases, with 10 bases between. The germline CDR1 and CDR2 sequences are SGHNT and YENEEA. The CDR3 reads CASSLRDNQETQYF. The CDR3 coding sequence is TGTGCCAGCAGCCTCCGGGACAACCAAGAGACCCAGTACTTC. Together with reference TRBV11-3 and TRBJ2-5, the CDR3 gives the full variable domain: EAGVVQSPRYKIIEKKQPVAFWCNPISGHNTLYWYLQNLGQGPELLIRYENEEAVDDSQLPKDRFSAERLKGVDSTLKIQPAELGDSAVYLCASSLRDNQETQYFGPGTRLLVL.

The J gene is TRBJ2-1, the V gene TRBV24-1, with D possibly being TRBD1 (6 bases). Trimming removed 1 base at V and 6 bases at J, with 12 bases between. This CDR3 spans 15 amino acids. Germline CDR1 reads KGHDR; CDR2 reads SFDVKD. The CDR3 loop is CATSDLSQGSNEQFF. The CDR3 region has the DNA TGTGCCACCAGTGATTTAAGCCAGGGGTCCAATGAGCAGTTCTTC.

This clone was counted a single time. Sequence at one end of the junction differs from germline and may be a read error. The chain links TRBV19 to TRBJ2-5; TRBD2 matches at 14 bases. In germline, CDR1 is LNHDA, CDR2 SQIVND (reference sequence). The CDR3 loop spans 14 amino acids. The CDR3 nucleotides read TGTGCCAGTACTAACGCGGGACTAGCGGGGGCTCCCAACTTC. Translated: CASTNAGLAGAPNF.

V gene TRBV7-9 combines with J gene TRBJ1-4; TRBD1 matches 7 bases. The germline gives CDR1 SEHNR, CDR2 FQNEAQ (reference sequence). The CDR3 totals 16 residues. With V trimmed by 5 bases and J by 14 bases, 20 bases remained unmatched. The DNA for the CDR3 is TGTGCCAGCAGCCACCGGGACAGCGCAAGGCAACCGAATCTGTTTTTT. This sequence encodes CASSHRDSARQPNLFF.

The V gene is TRBV11-2, the J gene TRBJ2-3; unclear D gene. V lost 3 bases, J lost 0 bases, and 7 bases lay in between. This CDR3 has 14 amino acids. Germline V gene data show CDR1 as SGHAT and CDR2 as FQNNGV. For the CDR3, the DNA is TGTGCCAGCAGCTTGATTACTAGCACAGATACGCAGTATTTT. Its protein is CASSLITSTDTQYF.

A single count supports this clone. The V and J genes are TRBV3-1 (or the pseudogene TRBV3-2) and TRBJ2-1, with 7 bases matching TRBD2. The V gene end was trimmed by 8 bases and the J gene end by 5 bases; junction bases not matched to a gene: 9. Germline CDR1 reads LGHDT; CDR2 reads YNNKEL (reference sequence). This CDR3 is built from 14 residues. The CDR3 is CASVSASGNNEQFF. The CDR3, as DNA: TGTGCCAGCGTCAGCGCTAGCGGAAACAATGAGCAGTTCTTC.

The V gene is TRBV19, the J gene TRBJ1-1, with 7 nucleotides matching TRBD1. This CDR3 is 13 amino acids long. Germline CDR1 reads LNHDA; CDR2 reads SQIVND (reference sequence). J lost 7 bases, V lost 5 bases, and 7 bases had no gene match. The CDR3 region is CASSPRQGGEAFF. Written as DNA, the CDR3 is TGTGCCAGTAGTCCAAGACAGGGTGGTGAAGCTTTCTTT.

This clone appeared a few times. V gene TRBV18 combines with J gene TRBJ2-3, with 8 nucleotides matching TRBD1. The CDR3 is 16 residues long. Germline lookup yields CDR1 KGHSH and CDR2 LQKENI. Trimming cost V 2 bases and J 1 base; bases outside gene matches: 5. CDR3 region: CASSPVGTGGTDTQYF. In nucleotides, the CDR3 is TGTGCCAGCTCACCAGTGGGGACAGGAGGCACAGATACGCAGTATTTT.

The chain uses TRBV5-4 and TRBJ1-5, with D possibly matching TRBD1 (6 bases). The CDR3 loop spans 15 amino acids. V was clipped by 4 bases and J by 5 bases, with 16 bases between them. Germline V gene sequence: CDR1 SGHNT, CDR2 YYREEE (reference sequence). In DNA form, the CDR3 reads TGTGCCAGCAGCACCGGCGCAGGGGTGGATCAGCCCCAGCATTTT. Amino acid sequence: CASSTGAGVDQPQHF. The entire variable domain, with the rest obtained from reference TRBV5-4 and TRBJ1-5, is as follows: ETGVTQSPTHLIKTRGQQVTLRCSSQSGHNTVSWYQQALGQGPQFIFQYYREEENGRGNFPPRFSGLQFPNYSSELNVNALELDDSALYLCASSTGAGVDQPQHFGDGTRLSIL.

The genes are TRBV7-7 and TRBJ2-5, with 8 bases that match TRBD1. Unmatched junction bases numbered 6, after V lost 1 base and J lost 5 bases. From germline, CDR1 is SSHAT and CDR2 FNYEAQ (reference sequence). The CDR3 has 15 residues. The CDR3 sequence: CASSLVAGGGETQYF. DNA for the CDR3: TGTGCCAGCAGCTTAGTCGCAGGGGGCGGTGAGACCCAGTACTTC.

This clone was seen only a few times. The genes are TRBV12-3 or TRBV12-4 and TRBJ1-6; D not certain. The CDR3 totals 12 residues. Trimming pared 1 base from V and 10 bases from J, leaving 5 bases between. The CDR3 loop is CASSLGASPLHF. The CDR3 coding sequence is TGTGCCAGCAGTTTAGGGGCCTCACCCCTCCACTTT.

This chain uses TRBV30 with TRBJ1-3; D unclear. The germline V gene encodes CDR1 GTSNPN and CDR2 SVGIG (reference sequence). The CDR3 has 13 residues. V lost 2 bases and J lost 2, with 7 bases in between. The CDR3, as DNA: TGTGCCTGGAGTCTCCGAGCTGGAAACACCATATATTTT. Its protein is CAWSLRAGNTIYF.

The chain recombines TRBV19 with TRBJ1-2; D is uncertain. This CDR3 has 14 amino acids. With 3 bases removed from V and 3 bases from J, the gap between germline ends came to 11 bases. Germline assignment: CDR1 LNHDA and CDR2 SQIVND (reference sequence). Written as DNA, the CDR3 is TGTGCCAGTAGTATGGGCAGCCCTCACTATGGCTACACCTTC. It is translated as CASSMGSPHYGYTF.

The rearrangement links TRBV6-5 to TRBJ1-2; 10 nucleotides align to TRBD1. Germline loops: CDR1 MNHEY, CDR2 SVGAGI. V shed 6 bases, J shed 1 base, and the junction held 5 bases outside the gene matches. The CDR3 runs 15 residues. The DNA for the CDR3 is TGTGCCAGCAGGACAGGGGGCGCGGTTAACTATGGCTACACCTTC. Amino acids: CASRTGGAVNYGYTF.

The rearrangement links TRBV30 to TRBJ2-7; 10 bases agree with TRBD2. Unmatched junction bases numbered 13, after V lost 5 bases and J lost 6 bases. This CDR3 comprises 15 residues. Looked up from germline, CDR1 is GTSNPN and CDR2 is SVGIG (reference sequence). Here the CDR3 reads CAWAYSGGLPVEQYF. The CDR3, as DNA: TGTGCCTGGGCATATAGCGGGGGGCTTCCCGTCGAGCAGTACTTC.

V and J are TRBV27 and TRBJ1-3; tentatively, D is TRBD1 (6 bases). CDR1 and CDR2 from the germline V gene are MNHEY and SMNVEV (reference sequence). This CDR3 is built from 15 residues. V gave up 6 bases and J gave up 2 bases, with 14 bases separating them. Written as DNA, the CDR3 is TGTGCCAGCAGGGGGCAGGGGAAGGCTGGAAACACCATATATTTT. Residues: CASRGQGKAGNTIYF.

V and J are TRBV28 and TRBJ2-7; the match to TRBD1 covers 7 bases. The V gene's germline CDR1 is MDHEN and CDR2 SYDVKM. The length of the CDR3 is 14 residues. Trimming removed 5 bases from V and 4 bases from J; junction bases left unmatched: 8. CDR3 sequence: CASSPRQGDYEQYF. The CDR3 nucleotides read TGTGCCAGCAGTCCGAGACAGGGTGATTACGAGCAGTACTTC.

The chain is built from TRBV14 and TRBJ1-1; TRBD1 is a possible D gene (5 bases). The CDR3 is 15 amino acids. Trimming cost V 1 base and J 4 bases, with 13 bases left between them. CDR1 is SGHDN and CDR2 is FVKESK in the germline V gene. The CDR3 nucleotides are TGTGCCAGCAGCCAAGCTAGGGGTATGAGCACTGAAGCTTTCTTT. This sequence encodes CASSQARGMSTEAFF.

The gene calls are TRBV2 and TRBJ1-1, with a tentative D call TRBD1 (6 bases). Between the trimmed V and J ends, which lost 6 bases and 1 base, there was a span of 12 bases. The CDR3 sequence is 14 residues long. Germline-derived CDR1 and CDR2 are SNHLY and FYNNEI. The CDR3 spells CASRLQGRNTEAFF. The CDR3 DNA reads as TGTGCCAGCAGGTTACAGGGTAGGAACACTGAAGCTTTCTTT.

The chain links TRBV2 to TRBJ1-2, with 7 bases fitting TRBD1. V trimming: 7 bases; J trimming: 2 bases; junction bases outside the gene matches: 16. The CDR3 contains 17 residues. The germline V gene encodes CDR1 SNHLY and CDR2 FYNNEI. CDR3 protein: CASTPRSDDRENYGYTF. For the CDR3, the DNA is TGTGCCAGCACACCACGGTCGGATGACAGGGAGAACTATGGCTACACCTTC.

This clone has more than one count but fewer than ten. The rearrangement links TRBV6-4 to TRBJ2-3; TRBD2 is a possible D gene (5 bases). Germline values: CDR1 MRHNA, CDR2 SNTAGT. V lost 0 bases, J lost 0 bases, and 7 bases lay in between. The CDR3 loop spans 15 amino acids. The CDR3 is CASSDSPGSTDTQYF. The CDR3 bases are TGTGCCAGCAGTGACTCCCCGGGGAGCACAGATACGCAGTATTTT.

The chain recombines TRBV28 with TRBJ1-6; D is perhaps TRBD1 (6 bases). V lost 8 bases, J lost 7 bases, and 15 bases lay in between. This CDR3 region has 14 residues. CDR1 is MDHEN, CDR2 SYDVKM, per germline. The CDR3 nucleotides read TGTGCCAGCTTACAGGGTTCTGGGAATTCACCCCTCCACTTT. Translation gives CASLQGSGNSPLHF.

The CDR3 reads CASRERIGPYNEQFF. The CDR3 nucleotides are TGTGCCAGCAGGGAGCGTATTGGCCCCTACAATGAGCAGTTCTTC. The rearrangement links TRBV6-5 to TRBJ2-1; D ambiguous. The germline V and J ends were trimmed by 6 bases and 2 bases, with 14 bases remaining between them. CDR3 length: 15 amino acids. Germline V gene lookup returns CDR1 MNHEY and CDR2 SVGAGI.